Listed below are T cell receptor beta chains from one sample, sequenced in a study of beta chain features in type 1 diabetes. Sequencing used immunoSEQ multiplex PCR; TCRdb keeps in-frame clones, though not all of them. The repertoire holds under 850,000 clones, with roughly 13% as singletons. Sequences were obtained from naive CD4+ T cells from blood. Every receptor here comes from a young man with type 1 diabetes. CDR3s include the opening cysteine and the closing phenylalanine or tryptophan. The order of the fields is D gene, J gene, clone size, V gene, CDR3 protein, CDR3 DNA. A D gene is named only where the DNA matches it firmly. Clone size is given for some rows only: seen once, a few or many times, or a class if the clone is expanded.

TRBD1 | TRBJ1-6 | NA | TRBV5-6 | CASSFRDRATPLHF | TGTGCCAGCAGCTTCCGGGACAGGGCAACACCCCTCCACTTT
NA | TRBJ2-4 | few | TRBV28 | CASSRLLGNIQYF | TGTGCCAGCAGTCGGCTGCTGGGGAACATTCAGTACTTC
TRBD1 | TRBJ1-3 | NA | TRBV5-1 | CASSFGTGTTGNTIYF | TGCGCCAGCAGCTTCGGGACAGGGACGACTGGAAACACCATATATTTT
NA | TRBJ2-5 | few | TRBV14 | CASSQLGIQETQYF | TGTGCCAGCAGCCAACTGGGGATCCAAGAGACCCAGTACTTC
NA | TRBJ2-5 | NA | TRBV12-5 | CASGLEVRAQYF | TGTGCTAGTGGTTTGGAAGTGAGGGCCCAGTACTTC
NA | TRBJ1-5 | few | TRBV30 | CAWSGQANQPQHF | TGTGCCTGGAGTGGGCAGGCCAATCAGCCCCAGCATTTT
NA | TRBJ1-6 | few | TRBV25-1 | CASSDPGREGNSPLHF | TGTGCCAGCAGTGACCCGGGGCGGGAGGGAAATTCACCCCTCCACTTT
NA | TRBJ2-7 | NA | TRBV4-2 | CASSQEVPLREQYF | TGTGCCAGCAGCCAAGAGGTGCCCCTCAGGGAGCAGTACTTC
TRBD2 | TRBJ2-7 | few | TRBV30 | CAWSVSGGTYEQYF | TGTGCCTGGAGTGTATCGGGGGGGACCTACGAGCAGTACTTC
NA | TRBJ2-3 | few | TRBV7-9 | CASSLGTRGDGDTQYF | TGTGCCAGCAGCTTAGGAACGAGGGGAGATGGGGATACGCAGTATTTT
NA | TRBJ2-7 | few | TRBV5-1 | CASSGDTSYEQYF | TGCGCCAGCAGCGGGGACACTTCCTACGAGCAGTACTTC
NA | TRBJ2-3 | few | TRBV30 | CAWTGLRAGEDTQYF | TGTGCCTGGACAGGCCTACGGGCTGGGGAAGATACGCAGTATTTT
NA | TRBJ2-2 | few | TRBV7-9 | CASSLALGSTGELFF | TGTGCCAGCAGCTTAGCGCTAGGATCGACCGGGGAGCTGTTTTTT
NA | TRBJ1-1 | few | TRBV6-6 | CASSDSRVNTEAFF | TGTGCCAGCAGCGACAGCAGGGTGAACACTGAAGCTTTCTTT
NA | TRBJ1-5 | NA | TRBV29-1 | CSAGEGGQPQHF | TGCAGCGCCGGCGAGGGCGGCCAGCCCCAGCATTTT
NA | TRBJ2-2 | NA | TRBV30 | CAWRRGFANTGELFF | TGTGCCTGGAGAAGGGGATTTGCGAACACCGGGGAGCTGTTTTTT
NA | TRBJ1-1 | few | TRBV7-9 | CASSLRIGGRSNTEAFF | TGTGCCAGCAGCTTAAGGATAGGCGGGAGATCGAACACTGAAGCTTTCTTT
TRBD1 | TRBJ1-6 | few | TRBV27 | CASSLSSGGRNSPLHF | TGTGCCAGCAGTTTATCGTCAGGGGGAAGAAATTCACCCCTCCACTTT
NA | TRBJ1-1 | NA | TRBV18 | CASSVANTEAFF | TGTGCCAGCTCGGTTGCGAACACTGAAGCTTTCTTT
TRBD1 | TRBJ1-6 | few | TRBV7-9 | CASSGQGDAPLHF | TGTGCCAGCAGCGGACAGGGGGATGCCCCCCTCCACTTT
NA | TRBJ2-2 | NA | TRBV5-6 | CASSLAADTGELFF | TGTGCCAGCAGCTTGGCGGCGGACACCGGGGAGCTGTTTTTT
TRBD1 | TRBJ2-1 | NA | TRBV5-1 | CASSFDRAPYNEQFF | TGCGCCAGCAGCTTCGACAGGGCCCCATACAATGAGCAGTTCTTC
NA | TRBJ2-7 | NA | TRBV13 | CASSTPDRGALGEQYF | TGTGCCAGCAGCACCCCTGATAGGGGGGCTCTTGGCGAGCAGTACTTC
TRBD1 | TRBJ2-3 | NA | TRBV28 | CASSSQGSYTDTQYF | TGTGCCAGCAGTTCACAGGGGTCATACACAGATACGCAGTATTTT
NA | TRBJ1-5 | NA | TRBV7-9 | CASSEQGGQPQHF | TGTGCCAGCAGCGAACAGGGTGGTCAGCCCCAGCATTTT
TRBD2 | TRBJ2-7 | once | TRBV6-5 | CASSRTSHEQYF | TGTGCCAGCAGTCGGACTAGTCACGAGCAGTACTTC
NA | TRBJ2-1 | NA | TRBV9 | CASSTTPLGNEQFF | TGTGCCAGCAGCACAACCCCGTTGGGCAATGAGCAGTTCTTC
TRBD1 | TRBJ1-6 | few | TRBV14 | CASSQLTGGSSPLHF | TGTGCCAGCAGCCAATTAACAGGGGGATCATCACCCCTCCACTTT
NA | TRBJ1-1 | NA | TRBV19 | CASSKTLNTEAFF | TGTGCCAGTAGTAAGACCCTGAACACTGAAGCTTTCTTT
NA | TRBJ1-6 | few | TRBV7-9 | CASSPLAGGGSPLHF | TGTGCCAGCAGCCCTCTTGCGGGTGGGGGTTCACCCCTCCACTTT
NA | TRBJ2-7 | few | TRBV5-6 | CASSLLRGLGPYEQYF | TGTGCCAGCAGCTTGCTCCGCGGCCTGGGCCCCTACGAGCAGTACTTC
TRBD1 | TRBJ1-2 | NA | TRBV7-9 | CASSLPWTGLGGYTF | TGTGCCAGCAGCTTACCCTGGACAGGGTTGGGTGGCTACACCTTC
TRBD1 | TRBJ2-7 | NA | TRBV5-4 | CASSPPGQTYEQYF | TGTGCCAGCAGCCCCCCGGGACAGACCTACGAGCAGTACTTC
TRBD1 | TRBJ2-7 | NA | TRBV9 | CASSADGTGARYEQYF | TGTGCCAGCAGCGCGGATGGGACAGGGGCTCGCTACGAGCAGTACTTC
NA | TRBJ1-6 | NA | TRBV27 | CASSWGRQASHNSPLHF | TGTGCCAGCAGTTGGGGGCGACAGGCCTCTCACAATTCACCCCTCCACTTT
NA | TRBJ1-2 | NA | TRBV18 | CASSPTPRWSGYTF | TGTGCCAGCTCACCAACTCCAAGGTGGAGTGGCTACACCTTC
TRBD2 | TRBJ2-3 | NA | TRBV2 | CASRRGVAGGLTDTQYF | TGTGCCAGCAGACGCGGGGTAGCGGGGGGCCTCACAGATACGCAGTATTTT
NA | TRBJ2-7 | few | TRBV10-3 | CATRQRWENYEQYF | TGTGCCACCCGCCAAAGGTGGGAGAACTACGAGCAGTACTTC
NA | TRBJ2-7 | NA | TRBV20-1 | CSARSTYEQYF | TGCAGTGCCAGGAGCACCTACGAGCAGTACTTC
NA | TRBJ1-4 | NA | TRBV28 | CASTHVSFGEKLFF | TGTGCCAGCACCCATGTGTCTTTCGGCGAAAAACTGTTTTTT
TRBD1 | TRBJ2-2 | few | TRBV27 | CASSLGTANTGELFF | TGTGCCAGCAGCCTAGGGACAGCGAACACCGGGGAGCTGTTTTTT
NA | TRBJ2-5 | few | TRBV30 | CAQTGQETQYF | TGTGCCCAAACAGGGCAAGAGACCCAGTACTTC
TRBD1 | TRBJ1-1 | NA | TRBV7-2 | CASSSRTGENTEAFF | TGTGCCAGCAGCTCTAGGACAGGCGAGAACACTGAAGCTTTCTTT
NA | TRBJ1-2 | NA | TRBV11-1 | CASSSQAVVRDYGYTF | TGTGCCAGCAGCTCGCAGGCCGTCGTCCGGGACTATGGCTACACCTTC
NA | TRBJ1-1 | few | TRBV29-1 | CSVVPSGGNTEAFF | TGCAGCGTTGTTCCCAGCGGTGGGAACACTGAAGCTTTCTTT
NA | TRBJ2-7 | few | TRBV2 | CASSEGGLEQYF | TGTGCCAGCAGTGAGGGGGGGCTCGAGCAGTACTTC
NA | TRBJ1-5 | NA | TRBV23-1 | CASSLRTERKRNSNQPQHF | TGCGCCAGCAGTCTCCGGACAGAGAGGAAAAGAAATAGCAATCAGCCCCAGCATTTT
TRBD1 | TRBJ2-2 | few | TRBV28 | CASSTGVPTGELFF | TGTGCCAGCAGCACAGGGGTTCCCACCGGGGAGCTGTTTTTT
NA | TRBJ2-5 | NA | TRBV21-1 | CASSALAGRRRETQYF | TGTGCCAGCAGCGCTCTAGCGGGGAGGCGCCGCGAGACCCAGTACTTC
NA | TRBJ2-3 | few | TRBV7-2 | CASTLATGTDTQYF | TGTGCCAGCACCCTGGCGACGGGCACAGATACGCAGTATTTT
TRBD2 | TRBJ2-1 | NA | TRBV10-2 | CASRLAGGPGEQFF | TGCGCCAGCAGACTAGCGGGGGGGCCTGGTGAGCAGTTCTTC
NA | TRBJ2-3 | few | TRBV25-1 | CASSMDSFTDTQYF | TGTGCCAGCAGTATGGACAGCTTCACAGATACGCAGTATTTT